These 32 T cell receptor delta chains were sequenced from one sample in a study of fetal and pediatric gammadelta thymocytes. TCRdb called clones anew from the reads with CATT. The table includes around 600 delta-chain clones, around a third detected once. Specimen: Vgamma9Vdelta2 gamma-delta T cells from the thymus. Sample subset: sorted CD3+gammadeltaTCR+Vgamma9+Vdelta2+ thymocytes. The receptors originated from a child who underwent cardiac surgery and was recorded as healthy.

With respect to this clone: A far larger clone differs by one base, so this is likely a read error. The chain carries TRDV2 and TRDJ2; 8 bases align to TRDD3. The J call may be in error: the DNA end matches TRDJ1 better. The CDR3 has 14 residues. In germline, CDR1 is GEAIGNYY, CDR2 EKD. CDR3 amino acids: CASDKGIHTDKLIF. The CDR3 bases are TGTGCCAGTGACAAGGGGATACACACCGATAAACTCATCTTT.

Regarding this clone: A single base is all that separates this from a far larger clone, so a read error is likely. Other DNA variants within this sample encode the same CDR3. The V call is TRDV2, the J call TRDJ3; 11 nucleotides line up with TRDD3. Because TCRdb records no J gene, it was assigned here through a match of the DNA to germline. The CDR3 has 18 amino acids. After removal of 0 bases from V and 11 bases from J, the junction contained 11 bases not matched to a gene. Per germline, CDR1 GEAIGNYY and CDR2 EKD. CDR3 nucleotide sequence: TGTGCCTGTGACACCGGAGGACTGGGGGATAATGAAGCCCGACAGATGTTTTTC. This encodes CACDTGGLGDNEARQMFF.

This clone is large by share. The chain is built from TRDV2 and TRDJ1; D perhaps matches TRDD2 (8 bases). CDR1 is GEAIGNYY, CDR2 EKD, per germline. The CDR3 runs to 20 residues. Deletions cut 1 base from V and 2 bases from J, with 28 bases between. The DNA of the CDR3 is TGTGCCTGTGACACGCGCCTTCCTATTCGCACTGGGGCCCCAACCGATAAACTCATCTTT. It translates to CACDTRLPIRTGAPTDKLIF.

Regarding this clone: It is likely a read error: a sequence one base away is far more abundant. The V call is TRDV2, the J call TRDJ3, with 8 bases lining up with TRDD3. Germline CDR1 GEAIGNYY, CDR2 EKD. The CDR3 length is 18 residues. The DNA for the CDR3 is TGTGCCTGTGACCGGGTTACTGGGGGGTCCTGGAACACCCGACAGATGTTTTTC. This encodes CACDRVTGGSWNTRQMFF.

This clone was observed a handful of times. The likely explanation is a read error, given a far larger clone one base away. This chain links TRDV2 with TRDJ3; 9 nucleotides match TRDD3. The J gene comes from matching the DNA to germline here; TCRdb lacks it. Losses at the gene ends were 1 base for V and 2 bases for J; bases not matched to a gene: 5. Germline CDR1 is GEAIGNYY and CDR2 is EKD. The CDR3 runs 18 residues. The CDR3 region is CACDTGGYDTWDTRQMFF. The CDR3, as DNA: TGTGCCTGTGACACTGGGGGATATGACACCTGGGACACCCGACAGATGTTTTTC.

As concerns this clone: A single base is all that separates this from a far larger clone, so a read error is likely. V and J are TRDV2 and TRDJ1; the match to TRDD3 covers 7 bases. Here the J gene came from matching the DNA to germline, since TCRdb omits it. The CDR3 runs 16 residues. Germline values: CDR1 GEAIGNYY, CDR2 EKD. CDR3 sequence reads: CARDTRGIRTSDKLIF. The CDR3 DNA follows: TGTGCCCGTGACACCAGGGGGATCCGAACGTCCGATAAACTCATCTTT.

This clone is deemed hyperexpanded. The chain joins TRDV2 to TRDJ3; TRDD3 aligns across 13 bases. Germline V gene sequence: CDR1 GEAIGNYY, CDR2 EKD. The CDR3 is made up of 20 amino acids. V shed 1 base, J shed 0 bases, and the junction held 5 bases outside the gene matches. The chain's CDR3 is CACDTYWGIRGSWDTRQMFF. For the CDR3, the DNA is TGTGCCTGTGACACGTACTGGGGGATACGCGGCTCCTGGGACACCCGACAGATGTTTTTC.

Only a few counts were recorded for this clone. Given a far larger clone just one base away, this is likely a sequencing read error. J is TRDJ3 and V is TRAV38-2/DV8; 8 bases match TRDD3. The CDR3 contains 17 residues. The germline CDR1 and CDR2 sequences are TSESDYY and QEAYKQQN. V lost 1 base, J lost 2 bases, and 2 bases stayed unmatched. DNA of the CDR3: TGTGCTTATAGGAGCTGGGGGATGCCCTGGGACACCCGACAGATGTTTTTC. Translated: CAYRSWGMPWDTRQMFF. The complete variable domain, with remaining parts taken from reference TRAV38-2/DV8 and TRDJ3, reads AQTVTQSQPEMSVQEAETVTLSCTYDTSESDYYLFWYKQPPSRQMILVIRQEAYKQQNATENRFSVNFQKAAKSFSLKISDSQLGDAAMYFCAYRSWGMPWDTRQMFFGTGIKLFVEP.

Comments on this clone: A far larger clone is a single base away, which makes a read error likely. The chain carries TRDV2 and TRDJ1; D is uncertain. Here the J gene was assigned by germline matching of the DNA, as TCRdb has none. There are 14 residues in the CDR3. Germline CDR1 is GEAIGNYY and CDR2 is EKD. The CDR3 spells CAWDIVGPTDKLIF. The DNA for the CDR3 is TGTGCCTGGGACATCGTAGGCCCTACCGATAAACTCATCTTT.

This clone is classed as large. This sample includes further DNA sequences coding for the same CDR3. J is TRDJ3 and V is TRDV2, with TRDD3 matching 8 bases. The CDR3 spans 19 residues. After removal of 1 base from V and 0 bases from J, the junction contained 7 bases not matched to a gene. The germline V gene encodes CDR1 GEAIGNYY and CDR2 EKD. In nucleotides, the CDR3 is TGTGCCTGTGACACTGGGGGATTGATTAGCTCCTGGGACACCCGACAGATGTTTTTC. This encodes CACDTGGLISSWDTRQMFF.

Within the sample, this clone is large (0.1 to 1%). The gene calls are TRDV2 and TRDJ3; D ambiguous. The V gene's germline CDR1 is GEAIGNYY and CDR2 EKD. Trimming stripped 0 bases from V and 0 bases from J, with 8 bases between. This CDR3 region has 17 residues. CDR3 sequence: CACDTVKGSWDTRQMFF. The CDR3, as DNA: TGTGCCTGTGACACCGTAAAGGGCTCCTGGGACACCCGACAGATGTTTTTC.

This clone was counted only a few times. It is likely a read error: a sequence one base away is far more abundant. The sample holds other DNA sequences that translate to the same CDR3. The chain has TRDV2 and TRDJ2, with 7 positions matching TRDD3. Per germline, CDR1 GEAIGNYY and CDR2 EKD. This CDR3 is built from 15 residues. For the CDR3, the DNA is TGTGCATGTGACACCCTGGGGGGTCTGACAGCACAACTCTTCTTT. Translation: CACDTLGGLTAQLFF.

This clone has just a few counts. It is likely a read error: a sequence one base away is far more abundant. This chain connects TRDV2 to TRDJ3; D possibly corresponds to TRDD3 (6 bases). The V and J ends lost 3 bases and 0 bases respectively, with 14 bases between them. Germline assignment: CDR1 GEAIGNYY and CDR2 EKD. The length of the CDR3 is 18 residues. The CDR3 bases are TGTGCCTGTGACGCCGGGGATCCTCGCTCCTGGGACACCCGACAGATGTTTTTC. Translation gives CACDAGDPRSWDTRQMFF.

This clone has more than one count but fewer than ten. This likely reflects a read error, since a far larger clone is one base away. The chain couples TRDV2 to TRDJ1; D remains ambiguous. Germline CDR1 reads GEAIGNYY; CDR2 reads EKD. The CDR3 length is 14 residues. The V and J ends lost 2 bases and 2 bases respectively, with 11 bases between them. The CDR3 here is CACDSVGPTDKLIF. In DNA, the CDR3 is TGTGCCTGTGACAGCGTAGGCCCTACCGATAAACTCATCTTT.

In the case of this clone: A far larger clone is a single base away, which makes a read error likely. The rearrangement joins TRDV2 to TRDJ3, with TRDD3 identical over 7 bases. Per germline, CDR1 GEAIGNYY and CDR2 EKD. This CDR3 spans 17 amino acids. The CDR3 region is CACDTWGSSWDTRQVFF. In nucleotides, the CDR3 is TGTGCCTGTGACACCTGGGGGAGCTCCTGGGACACCCGACAGGTGTTTTTC.

The V gene is TRDV2, the J gene TRDJ1; TRDD3 matches at 12 bases. Here the J gene was assigned by germline matching of the DNA, as TCRdb has none. The CDR3 covers 16 residues. Per germline, CDR1 GEAIGNYY and CDR2 EKD. J was trimmed by 2 bases and V by 2 bases; bases with no gene match: 5. The chain's CDR3 is CACDILGDTETDKLIF. The CDR3 coding sequence is TGTGCCTGTGACATACTGGGGGATACAGAGACCGATAAACTCATCTTT.

Relative to its sample, this clone is large. The chain couples TRDV2 to TRDJ3, with D perhaps matching TRDD3 (5 bases). Germline lookup yields CDR1 GEAIGNYY and CDR2 EKD. The CDR3 is 17 amino acids. V shed 2 bases and J shed 0 bases, with 10 bases lying between them. CDR3 sequence: CACDKVGGSWDTRQMFF. The DNA of the CDR3 is TGTGCCTGTGACAAGGTCGGGGGCTCCTGGGACACCCGACAGATGTTTTTC.

As concerns this clone: This likely traces to a read error, being one base from a far larger clone. The chain combines TRDV2 with TRDJ1, with 11 bases matching TRDD3. No J gene was available from TCRdb, and it was assigned here by a germline match of the DNA. CDR1 is GEAIGNYY, CDR2 EKD, per germline. The CDR3 is 15 residues long. V dropped 2 bases and J dropped 2; count of bases not matched to a gene: 3. CDR3 sequence: CACDILGDITDKLIF. As DNA, the CDR3 is TGTGCCTGTGACATACTGGGGGATATAACCGATAAACTCATCTTT.

By proportion, this clone is medium-sized. This chain uses TRDV2 with TRDJ1, with D maybe TRDD3 (5 bases). Trimming removed 0 bases from V and 1 base from J, with 20 bases in between. CDR1 and CDR2 from the germline V gene are GEAIGNYY and EKD. This CDR3 is 18 amino acids long. Written as DNA, the CDR3 is TGTGCCTGTGACACCAGGTCCCGTACTGGCCGAATCACCGATAAACTCATCTTT. Its protein is CACDTRSRTGRITDKLIF.

This clone was seen more than once but under ten times. Its ends do not fully match the called genes, so a read error is possible. The V and J genes are TRDV2 and TRDJ1; weak D call: TRDD3 (5 bases). The CDR3 length is 19 residues. Germline V gene data show CDR1 as GEAIGNYY and CDR2 as EKD. DNA for the CDR3: TGTGCCTGTGACGGTTCGGGGGGGCTTAGCTCCTGGGACACCGATAAACTCATTTTT. Protein: CACDGSGGLSSWDTDKLIF.

About this clone: This clone may be a read error of a much larger clone one base away. The chain couples TRDV2 to TRDJ1; maybe TRDD3 (6 bases). No J segment appears in TCRdb, so it was assigned here by matching the sequence to germline. The germline CDR1 and CDR2 sequences are GEAIGNYY and EKD. The CDR3 covers 15 residues. Trimming pared 0 bases from V and 2 bases from J, leaving 12 bases between. DNA for the CDR3: TGTGCCTGTGACACCGGGGGGGAATCGACCGATAAACTCATCTTT. Translation gives CACDTGGESTDKLIF.

The table lists this clone with a few counts. It differs at one base from a far larger clone, so likely a read error. The J gene was not called, though the V gene is TRDV2; TRDD3, as called in the table, went unchecked against the DNA. The CDR3 runs 20 residues. In germline, CDR1 is GEAIGNYY, CDR2 EKD. CDR3 DNA sequence: TGTGCCTGTGACACCGGGATTACCTCCCAACCGAACCTGTACACCGATAAACGCATCTTT. Translation: CACDTGITSQPNLYTDKRIF.

This clone was found a few times. A read error likely explains this, since a far larger clone differs by one base. The same CDR3 can be traced to other DNA sequences in this sample. The V gene is TRDV2, the J gene TRDJ3; D may be TRDD3 (5 bases). The CDR3 loop spans 17 amino acids. Germline V gives CDR1 GEAIGNYY, CDR2 EKD. Here the CDR3 DNA reads TGTGCTTGTGACACCGCTGGGAGCTCCTGGGACACCCGACAGATGTTTTTC. Its protein is CACDTAGSSWDTRQMFF.

As regards this clone: One base separates it from a far larger clone, so it is likely a read error. The chain recombines TRDV2 with TRDJ1; 8 bases are a match to TRDD3. Germline matching of the DNA provided the J gene here, since TCRdb leaves it blank. The length of the CDR3 is 14 residues. After removal of 5 bases from V and 0 bases from J, the junction contained 4 bases not matched to a gene. Germline CDR1 GEAIGNYY, CDR2 EKD. CDR3 in DNA: TGTGCCTGTGCCGTACTGGGGGACACCGATAAACTCATCTTT. It codes for CACAVLGDTDKLIF.

Comments on this clone: A far larger clone is just one base off, so this is likely a read error. The gene calls are TRDV2 and TRDJ2, with TRDD3 as a possible D gene (6 bases). TCRdb lists no J gene, so it was determined here by aligning the DNA to germline. CDR1 and CDR2 (germline): GEAIGNYY, EKD. CDR3 length: 15 residues. Trimming stripped 0 bases from V and 3 bases from J, with 10 bases between. The CDR3 here is CACDTVGGLTAQLFF. CDR3 sequence (DNA): TGTGCCTGTGACACCGTGGGGGGTCTGACAGCACAACTCTTCTTT.

With respect to this clone: A much larger clonotype is one base distant, so this may be a read error. The chain recombines TRDV2 with TRDJ3; 12 nucleotides align to TRDD3. The CDR3 covers 18 residues. With V trimmed by 3 bases and J by 1 base, 3 bases remained unmatched. Germline CDR1 GEAIGNYY, CDR2 EKD. The CDR3 reads CACDSGGYASWDTRQMFF. CDR3 DNA sequence: TGTGCCTGTGACTCTGGGGGATACGCGTCCTGGGACACCCGACAGATGTTTTTC.

As to this clone: The likely explanation is a read error, given a far larger clone one base away. This chain joins TRDV2 and TRDJ2; TRDD3 matches 12 bases. TCRdb leaves out the J gene; it was filled in here by matching the DNA to germline. V was pared by 0 bases and J by 7 bases, with 14 bases of the junction left unmatched. The length of the CDR3 is 19 residues. CDR1 and CDR2 from the germline V gene are GEAIGNYY and EKD. As DNA, the CDR3 is TGTGCCTGTGACACCGGAAATTTACTGGGGGATACTAGAATAGCACAACTCTTCTTT. Translating gives CACDTGNLLGDTRIAQLFF.

This clone ranks as medium-sized. The V call is TRDV2, the J call TRDJ1; the match to TRDD3 covers 10 bases. CDR1 and CDR2 from the germline V gene are GEAIGNYY and EKD. There are 13 residues in the CDR3. The junction had 0 bases not matched to a gene; V was cut back by 0 bases and J by 6 bases. In DNA, the CDR3 is TGTGCCTGTGACACCTGGGGGATACATAAACTCATCTTT. It codes for CACDTWGIHKLIF.

This clone appeared a few times. This clone may be a read error of a much larger clone one base away. Other DNA sequences in the sample encode the same CDR3. The V gene is TRDV2, the J gene TRDJ3, with 11 bases lining up with TRDD3. Germline trimming cut 0 bases from V and 4 bases from J; bases unmatched to any gene: 4. The germline gives CDR1 GEAIGNYY, CDR2 EKD. This CDR3 region has 18 residues. CDR3 coding DNA: TGTGCCTGTGACACCGCTGGGGGATACTCTTGGGACACCCGACAGATGTTTTTC. Its translation is CACDTAGGYSWDTRQMFF.

Note on this clone: A far larger clone is just one base off, so this is likely a read error. The chain employs TRDV2 and TRDJ3, with 10 bases identical to TRDD3. As TCRdb names no J gene, one was assigned here on the basis of a DNA match to germline. The CDR3 extends over 21 amino acids. CDR1 is GEAIGNYY, CDR2 EKD, per germline. V was clipped by 5 bases and J by 1 base; unmatched bases: 16. The CDR3 spells CACGKLNTGGLRSWDTRQMFF. DNA for the CDR3: TGTGCCTGTGGCAAATTAAATACTGGGGGATTACGATCCTGGGACACCCGACAGATGTTTTTC.

On this clone itself: A read error is likely here: a far larger clone is one base away. The genes are TRDV2 and TRDJ1; 11 bases line up with TRDD3. Germline matching of the DNA provided the J gene here, since TCRdb leaves it blank. This CDR3 contains 15 residues. The V gene end was trimmed by 2 bases and the J gene end by 3 bases; junction bases not matched to a gene: 4. CDR1 and CDR2 (germline): GEAIGNYY, EKD. In DNA, the CDR3 is TGTGCCTGTGACATACTGGGGGATAAAGCCGATAAACTCATCTTT. It codes for CACDILGDKADKLIF.

As regards this clone: A much larger clone lies one base from this, so it may be a read error. This rearrangement joins TRDV2 to TRDJ3; 8 bases match TRDD3. The J gene, left out of TCRdb, was set here by checking the DNA against germline. J lost 0 bases, V lost 3 bases, and 12 bases had no gene match. Germline-derived CDR1 and CDR2 are GEAIGNYY and EKD. The CDR3 length is 20 residues. The CDR3 spells CACDPITGGRSSWDTRQMFF. The CDR3 DNA reads TGTGCCTGTGACCCCATTACTGGGGGCCGAAGCTCCTGGGACACCCGACAGATGTTTTTC.